The clone carrying this T cell receptor beta chain was found once. These data come from a study of blood T cell repertoires in COVID-19. Across the whole study: Samples representing acute and convalescent COVID-19 were sourced from the United States, Italy and Spain. The analysed material was cDNA or gDNA that came from T cells, B-cell-depleted T cells, or PBMCs.

Authors' data handling: The authors estimated nucleated cell counts from reference gene primer amplification. Sequenced by immunoSEQ multiplex PCR; TCRdb stores in-frame clones only, minus some. The V and J calls and clone size are taken from that table; D and trimming were inferred from the DNA. The sample includes 150,000 to 200,000 clones, roughly 89% of them seen just once. Germline-derived CDR1 and CDR2 are MNHEY and SVGEGT. The CDR3 sequence is 12 residues long. Trimming removed 5 bases from V and 8 bases from J, with 9 bases in between. Sequencing was done on a sample of peripheral blood. The chain combines TRBV6-2 or TRBV6-3 with TRBJ2-2; maybe TRBD1 (6 bases). This receptor was taken from a man younger than 35 with active or convalescent COVID-19. The DNA of the CDR3 is TGTGCCAGCAGTACTGACAGGGGGGAGCTGTTTTTT. Translating gives CASSTDRGELFF.